A selection of T cell receptor beta chains follows, all from one sample in a study of T cell clones after liver transplantation. Here immunoSEQ multiplex PCR was the method, and the copy in TCRdb shows in-frame clones only, minus some. The sample carries 75,000 to 85,000 clones, roughly 80% recorded once. Sequenced material: CD4+ T cells from blood, taken at the 22-month timepoint. The receptors stem from a human patient who received a liver transplant. Some T cells may be provided by the graft donor. CDR3s include the opening cysteine and the closing phenylalanine or tryptophan. The order of the fields is D gene, clone size, V gene, J gene, CDR3 length, CDR3 DNA, CDR3 protein. D genes are given only for firm matches. Size is stated for part of the rows, as once, few or many counts, or as a class when the clone is expanded.

-,-,TRBV28,TRBJ1-2,16,TGTGCCAGCAGGGATGACACGAACTCCAGGAACTATGGCTACACCTTC,CASRDDTNSRNYGYTF
-,-,TRBV9,TRBJ1-2,14,TGTGCCAGCAGCGTAGCTACGAGAGGCCGGGGCTACACCTTC,CASSVATRGRGYTF
-,-,TRBV9,TRBJ1-4,16,TGTGCCAGCAGCCAGAGGGGAGCAGCAACTAATGAAAAACTGTTTTTT,CASSQRGAATNEKLFF
-,-,TRBV7-2,TRBJ2-5,11,TGTGCCAGCATGGAGGGTGAGACCCAGTACTTC,CASMEGETQYF
-,-,TRBV27,TRBJ2-7,13,TGTGCCAGCTGGATCCCAGGGACCTACGAGCAGTACTTC,CASWIPGTYEQYF
-,few,TRBV6-6,TRBJ1-3,16,TGTGCCAGCAGTTACTCGACGGCAGGCTCTGGAAACACCATATATTTT,CASSYSTAGSGNTIYF
-,-,TRBV10-3,TRBJ1-3,14,TGTGCCATCAGTGAGCATACAGTTGGAAACACCATATATTTT,CAISEHTVGNTIYF
TRBD2,-,TRBV18,TRBJ2-1,17,TGTGCCAGCTCACCACCTCTAGCGGGAGGGAACAACAATGAGCAGTTCTTC,CASSPPLAGGNNNEQFF
TRBD2,-,TRBV9,TRBJ2-5,19,TGTGCCAGCAGCGAGAAGCCGGGACTAGCGGGGGGCCCACAAGAGACCCAGTACTTC,CASSEKPGLAGGPQETQYF
-,-,TRBV5-6,TRBJ1-1,12,TGTGCCAGCAGCTTTTCGGGTACTGAAGCTTTCTTT,CASSFSGTEAFF
TRBD2,-,TRBV10-3,TRBJ2-5,15,TGTGCCATCAAATCGACTAGCGGGAGGGAAGAGACCCAGTACTTC,CAIKSTSGREETQYF
TRBD1,-,TRBV18,TRBJ2-7,16,TGTGCCAGCTCACCACCTTGGGGACAGGGTGGGTACGAGCAGTACTTC,CASSPPWGQGGYEQYF
-,-,TRBV5-6,TRBJ1-4,16,TGTGCCAGCAGCTTGCTTTGGGACACCCATAATGAAAAACTGTTTTTT,CASSLLWDTHNEKLFF
-,-,TRBV30,TRBJ2-3,15,TGTGCCTGGAGGCGAGCGACCCTGATCACAGATACGCAGTATTTT,CAWRRATLITDTQYF
TRBD1,-,TRBV13,TRBJ1-4,14,TGTGCCAGCAGCCTGACAGGGATCAATGAAAAACTGTTTTTT,CASSLTGINEKLFF
-,-,TRBV25-1,TRBJ2-3,14,TGTGCCAGCAGTGCGAGGGGGCGGGGAGATACGCAGTATTTT,CASSARGRGDTQYF
-,-,TRBV4-3,TRBJ2-5,13,TGCGCCAGCAGCCGGACAGTCCAAGAGACCCAGTACTTC,CASSRTVQETQYF
-,-,TRBV4-3,TRBJ1-3,17,TGCGCCAGCAGCCAAGTCTCCCAGGGCAACTCTGGAAACACCATATATTTT,CASSQVSQGNSGNTIYF
-,-,TRBV7-2,TRBJ1-1,11,TGTGCCAGCAGCTTAAACACTGAAGCTTTCTTT,CASSLNTEAFF
-,-,TRBV7-2,TRBJ2-7,13,TGTGCCAGCAGCTCCGTACAGCTCTACGAGCAGTACTTC,CASSSVQLYEQYF
TRBD1,-,TRBV7-2,TRBJ1-1,13,TGTGCCAGCAGCGGAGACGGACAGGTCAGAGCTTTCTTT,CASSGDGQVRAFF
-,-,TRBV4-1,TRBJ2-7,16,TGCGCCAGCAGCCAAGCCAAGGGCGTGGCCTCTTACGAGCAGTACTTC,CASSQAKGVASYEQYF
TRBD1,once,TRBV28,TRBJ2-7,12,TGTGCCAGCAGACGACAGGGGGACGAGCAGTACTTC,CASRRQGDEQYF
TRBD2,few,TRBV4-2,TRBJ2-3,15,TGTGCCAGCAGCCAAGGGACTAGCGAGTCAGATACGCAGTATTTT,CASSQGTSESDTQYF
-,-,TRBV7-9,TRBJ1-1,16,TGTGCCAGCAGCTTAGCGGTTGGCCGGCTTTACACTGAAGCTTTCTTT,CASSLAVGRLYTEAFF
-,-,TRBV9,TRBJ2-3,15,TGTGCCAGCAGCGTTCGAGACAGTAGCACAGATACGCAGTATTTT,CASSVRDSSTDTQYF
TRBD1,-,TRBV19,TRBJ1-5,17,TGTGCCAGTAGTATATTTTCTTGGGACAGCGGCAATCAGCCCCAGCATTTT,CASSIFSWDSGNQPQHF
-,-,TRBV19,TRBJ2-4,14,TGTGCCAGTAGTATTTCCCGATCCGGAAACATTCAGTACTTC,CASSISRSGNIQYF
-,-,TRBV27,TRBJ1-2,13,TGTGCCAGCAGTTTATCGCAGGGCCGGGGCTACACCTTC,CASSLSQGRGYTF
TRBD1,-,TRBV5-1,TRBJ1-2,16,TGCGCCAGCAGCTTATTGCCGGGACAGGGGGCGGATGGCTACACCTTC,CASSLLPGQGADGYTF
TRBD2,-,TRBV19,TRBJ2-5,15,TGTGCCAGTAGTCCGGGACTAGCGAATAAAGAGACCCAGTACTTC,CASSPGLANKETQYF
-,-,TRBV27,TRBJ2-5,16,TGTGCCAGCAGTATTCGGGCTCTTGCGGGGCAAGAGACCCAGTACTTC,CASSIRALAGQETQYF
TRBD2,-,TRBV5-6,TRBJ2-7,16,TGTGCCAGCAGCTTGGCGGGAGGCGGGACGGGAAACGAGCAGTACTTC,CASSLAGGGTGNEQYF
TRBD2,-,TRBV19,TRBJ2-1,16,TGTGCCAGTAGTACCAGTCCAGCGGGAGGGGACAATGAGCAGTTCTTC,CASSTSPAGGDNEQFF
-,-,TRBV7-2,TRBJ1-2,16,TGTGCCAGCAGCACTTGGAGGACACTAGCTAACTATGGCTACACCTTC,CASSTWRTLANYGYTF
-,few,TRBV29-1,TRBJ2-5,12,TGCAGCGCACCGGGGCTAGGAGAGACCCAGTACTTC,CSAPGLGETQYF
TRBD1,-,TRBV6-6,TRBJ2-6,15,TGTGCCAGCAGTGACAGGGATTCTGGGGCCAACGTCCTGACTTTC,CASSDRDSGANVLTF
-,-,TRBV6-5,TRBJ2-5,14,TGTGCCAGCAGTTACTCGCCCGGCCAAGAGACCCAGTACTTC,CASSYSPGQETQYF
-,-,TRBV5-5,TRBJ1-2,15,TGTGCCAGCAGCTTGGGGGCAGGGAATAACTATGGCTACACCTTC,CASSLGAGNNYGYTF
-,few,TRBV7-2,TRBJ1-4,15,TGTGCCAGCAGCAAAGGGGGGTCCACTAATGAAAAACTGTTTTTT,CASSKGGSTNEKLFF
TRBD1,-,TRBV7-9,TRBJ2-3,16,TGTGCCAGCAGCCCCGACAGGGGGGGAGGCACAGATACGCAGTATTTT,CASSPDRGGGTDTQYF
-,once,TRBV4-1,TRBJ1-1,16,TGCGCCAGCAGCCAGGGGGGCAGGACCCTTGACACTGAAGCTTTCTTT,CASSQGGRTLDTEAFF
-,-,TRBV6-1,TRBJ2-5,13,TGTGCCAGCATGCTTCTGGGTATAGAGACCCAGTACTTC,CASMLLGIETQYF
-,-,TRBV28,TRBJ2-7,16,TGTGCCAGCAGTTTCAATTGGGCTAGCGCCTCCTACGAGCAGTACTTC,CASSFNWASASYEQYF
-,-,TRBV6-1,TRBJ1-5,12,TGTGCCAGCAGGGAAGGGGGACAGCCCCAGCATTTT,CASREGGQPQHF
-,-,TRBV28,TRBJ2-7,14,TGTGCCAGCAGTTTGGGTTGGGGGCGTTTCGAGCAGTACTTC,CASSLGWGRFEQYF
TRBD1,-,TRBV5-6,TRBJ2-5,15,TGTGCCAGCAGCTCGGGACAGGGGGTCCAAGAGACCCAGTACTTC,CASSSGQGVQETQYF
-,once,TRBV18,TRBJ1-5,14,TGTGCCAGCTCACCAACAGCTGGCAATCAGCCCCAGCATTTT,CASSPTAGNQPQHF
-,-,TRBV29-1,TRBJ2-3,12,TGCAGCGTTGATGGGAACTCAGATACGCAGTATTTT,CSVDGNSDTQYF
TRBD2,once,TRBV9,TRBJ2-5,15,TGTGCCAGCAGCGTTGGGAGCGGGAGTTGGGAGACCCAGTACTTC,CASSVGSGSWETQYF
-,-,TRBV11-3,TRBJ2-3,15,TGTGCCAGCAGCTTTGGTCCCGGAGGGACAGATACGCAGTATTTT,CASSFGPGGTDTQYF
TRBD2,-,TRBV4-1,TRBJ2-1,16,TGCGCCAGCAGCCAGCCCGGGACTATGGGTGGCAATGAGCAGTTCTTC,CASSQPGTMGGNEQFF
-,-,TRBV2,TRBJ2-6,15,TGTGCCAGGAGGGACGGTGAATCTGGGGCCAACGTCCTGACTTTC,CARRDGESGANVLTF
-,-,TRBV6-6,TRBJ1-2,13,TGTGCCAGCAGTTATAAGGGAGACTATGGCTACACCTTC,CASSYKGDYGYTF
TRBD2,-,TRBV9,TRBJ2-1,18,TGTGCCAGCAGCGTAGGTCTTCTTGGGACTAGCGGGCCCAATGAGCAGTTCTTC,CASSVGLLGTSGPNEQFF